This note documents a single T cell receptor (beta chain) sequence. Its antigen is still unknown. This record belongs to a study of molecular identifiers for immune sequencing clone quantification. Study-wide findings and caveats: Among effectors, clones above 20 RNA copies held over 98% of molecules; among naive cells, under 1%.

TCRdb itself ran the PCR reads through MiXCR, one entry per CDR3 protein. The sample holds around 480,000 distinct CDR3 sequences, around 23% seen once. The CDR3 length is 15 residues. V was pared by 5 bases and J by 6 bases, with 7 bases of the junction left unmatched. CDR1 and CDR2 from the germline V gene are PRHDT and FYEKMQ (reference sequence). The rearrangement uses TRBV13 and TRBJ1-2; 12 positions match TRBD1. The TCR sequence derives from a human donor in good health. Some libraries in this study had Jurkat cell RNA spiked in. Material for sequencing was naive CD8+ T cells from blood, with Jurkat cell RNA spiked in. Specified subset: FACS-sorted CD8+CD4-CCR7+CD45RA+ naive T cells. CDR3 bases: TGTGCCAGCAGCGTGATGGGACAGGGGGCAGATGGCTACACCTTC. Encoded protein: CASSVMGQGADGYTF.